These 26 T cell receptor beta chains originate from one sample sequenced in a study of cytomegalovirus exposure and HLA in healthy donors. The PCR used 60 Vbeta and 13 Jbeta primers. The protocol was immunoSEQ multiplex PCR, while the TCRdb copy is restricted to in-frame clones and leaves out a portion. The table lists 120,000 or so clones, 82% of them singletons. The specimen sequenced was PBMCs. All receptors come from a woman younger than 30 in good health and CMV-seronegative.

V usage is TRBV9 and J usage is TRBJ2-5; a weak D match, TRBD1 (9 bases). Trimming shortened V by 0 bases and J by 6 bases, and 18 bases separated the two germline ends. The CDR3 is 16 amino acids. CDR1 is SGDLS and CDR2 is YYNGEE in the germline V gene. CDR3 region: CASSVAGGTGLKTQYF. The DNA for the CDR3 is TGTGCCAGCAGCGTAGCGGGGGGGACAGGGCTCAAGACCCAGTACTTC.

V and J are TRBV29-1 and TRBJ1-2, with 10 bases matching TRBD1. The CDR3 sequence is 14 residues long. The V and J ends lost 7 bases and 4 bases, in that order; junction bases with no gene match: 9. Looked up from germline, CDR1 is SQVTM and CDR2 is ANQGSEA. The DNA for the CDR3 is TGCAGCGCCGGACCGGGACAGGGGACCTATGGCTACACCTTC. Its translation: CSAGPGQGTYGYTF.

This chain links TRBV6-1 with TRBJ2-1; possibly TRBD1 for D (5 bases). The CDR3 is 15 amino acids. The germline V gene has CDR1 MNHNS and CDR2 SASEGT. The V gene lost 6 bases and the J gene lost 0 bases, with 12 bases spanning the gap. In DNA form, the CDR3 reads TGTGCCAGCAGCATCGACAGATACTCCTACAATGAGCAGTTCTTC. Its translation is CASSIDRYSYNEQFF.

The CDR3 protein is CASRGGQGTGNTEAFF. The CDR3 coding sequence is TGCGCCAGCAGGGGGGGACAGGGGACGGGGAACACTGAAGCTTTCTTT. The chain joins TRBV10-2 to TRBJ1-1; TRBD1 aligns across 10 bases. Germline V gives CDR1 WSHSY, CDR2 SAAADI. The CDR3 length is 16 residues. Trimming removed 6 bases from V and 1 base from J; junction bases left unmatched: 8.

A few counts support this clone. The genes are TRBV7-3 and TRBJ1-1; 9 bases line up with TRBD1. Germline CDR1 reads SGHTA; CDR2 reads FQGTGA. The CDR3 length is 14 residues. The junction had 2 bases not matched to a gene; V was cut back by 4 bases and J by 2 bases. The CDR3 is CASSSTGGNTEAFF. CDR3 coding DNA: TGTGCCAGCAGCTCGACAGGGGGTAACACTGAAGCTTTCTTT. The full variable domain, with the rest looked up from reference TRBV7-3 and TRBJ1-1, is GAGVSQTPSNKVTEKGKYVELRCDPISGHTALYWYRQSLGQGPEFLIYFQGTGAADDSGLPNDRFFAVRPEGSVSTLKIQRTERGDSAVYLCASSSTGGNTEAFFGQGTRLTVV.

The CDR3 DNA reads as TGTGCCAGCATTAAAGGGGGTGTCAGCAATCAGCCCCAGCATTTT. Translating gives CASIKGGVSNQPQHF. The chain links TRBV28 to TRBJ1-5; a weak D match, TRBD1 (6 bases). V was pared by 7 bases and J by 1 base, with 14 bases between. The CDR3 contains 15 residues. The germline V gene has CDR1 MDHEN and CDR2 SYDVKM.

This clone was counted once. The chain is built from TRBV9 and TRBJ1-3; no reliable D call. V gave up 1 base and J gave up 0 bases, with 8 bases separating them. Germline assignment: CDR1 SGDLS and CDR2 YYNGEE. The CDR3 runs 15 residues. This chain's CDR3 is CASSVSTASGNTIYF. In nucleotides, the CDR3 is TGTGCCAGCAGCGTAAGCACAGCCTCTGGAAACACCATATATTTT.

The rearrangement uses TRBV6-5 and TRBJ2-1; 9 nucleotides line up with TRBD2. Trimming removed 3 bases from V and 5 bases from J; junction bases left unmatched: 8. This CDR3 comprises 16 residues. The germline V gene encodes CDR1 MNHEY and CDR2 SVGAGI. The CDR3 nucleotides read TGTGCCAGCAGTTATGTGGCTAGCGGGACGCACAATGAGCAGTTCTTC. It encodes CASSYVASGTHNEQFF.

The gene calls are TRBV7-9 and TRBJ2-7, with 9 bases matching TRBD1. This CDR3 spans 15 amino acids. Germline-derived CDR1 and CDR2 are SEHNR and FQNEAQ (reference sequence). The J segment lost 10 bases and the V segment lost 6 bases, leaving 16 bases of the junction unmatched. CDR3 DNA sequence: TGTGCCAGCAGTCCCGTTGGGGGACAGGGTGTTATACAGTACTTC. This translates into CASSPVGGQGVIQYF.

The J gene is TRBJ1-3, the V gene TRBV27; a possible D gene is TRBD1 (6 bases). The CDR3 extends over 16 amino acids. Per the germline V gene, CDR1 is MNHEY and CDR2 is SMNVEV (reference sequence). The V gene lost 2 bases and the J gene lost 0 bases, with 11 bases spanning the gap. CDR3 nucleotide sequence: TGTGCCAGCAGTTTAGGGTGGGGGCCCTCTGGAAACACCATATATTTT. Protein product: CASSLGWGPSGNTIYF.

The CDR3 sequence is CASSPYGGPGANVLTF. In DNA, the CDR3 is TGTGCCAGCTCACCATATGGGGGCCCCGGGGCCAACGTCCTGACTTTC. V gene TRBV18 combines with J gene TRBJ2-6; tentatively, D is TRBD1 (6 bases). The germline CDR1 and CDR2 sequences are KGHSH and LQKENI. The CDR3 loop spans 16 amino acids. V lost 2 bases, J lost 4 bases, and 12 bases lay in between.

This chain joins TRBV6-4 and TRBJ2-6; 7 positions match TRBD2. The CDR3 totals 14 residues. Germline V lookup: CDR1 MRHNA, CDR2 SNTAGT. V lost 6 bases and J lost 2; bases outside the gene matches: 1. The CDR3: CASRAGAGANVLTF. CDR3 coding DNA: TGTGCCAGCAGGGCGGGAGCTGGGGCCAACGTCCTGACTTTC.

The V call is TRBV14, the J call TRBJ1-4; D unclear. V gave up 4 bases and J gave up 4 bases, with 7 bases separating them. Germline CDR1 and CDR2: SGHDN and FVKESK. The CDR3 covers 13 residues. The CDR3 loop reads CASSLRGNEKLFF. In nucleotides, the CDR3 is TGTGCCAGCAGCCTACGCGGTAATGAAAAACTGTTTTTT.

The rearrangement links TRBV19 to TRBJ2-3; a weak D match, TRBD2 (6 bases). Germline V CDR1 and CDR2: LNHDA, SQIVND (reference sequence). CDR3 length: 11 residues. The CDR3 DNA reads TGTTGCGGGGAACGCACAGATACGCAGTATTTT. Protein sequence: CCGERTDTQYF.

The genes are TRBV7-9 and TRBJ2-3; no definite D call. CDR1 and CDR2 from the germline V gene are SEHNR and FQNEAQ (reference sequence). The V gene lost 6 bases and the J gene lost 4 bases, with 8 bases spanning the gap. The CDR3 length is 12 residues. Here the CDR3 DNA reads TGTGCCAGCAGTCATACAGCAGATACGCAGTATTTT. Residues: CASSHTADTQYF.

This clone was recorded a few times. The chain uses TRBV7-2 and TRBJ1-1; 7 bases match TRBD1. This CDR3 is built from 15 residues. The trim removed 1 base at V and 4 bases at J, leaving 6 bases unmatched. Germline lookup yields CDR1 SGHTA and CDR2 FQGNSA. CDR3 residues: CASSLGGQVGTEAFF. The CDR3 DNA reads TGTGCCAGCAGCTTAGGTGGACAGGTTGGCACTGAAGCTTTCTTT.

The V call is TRBV6-5, the J call TRBJ1-1; 11 nucleotides match TRBD1. V dropped 6 bases and J dropped 7; count of bases not matched to a gene: 7. CDR1 is MNHEY and CDR2 is SVGAGI in the germline V gene. The CDR3 extends over 14 amino acids. CDR3 sequence: CASSPGQGVFEAFF. The CDR3 nucleotides are TGTGCCAGCAGCCCGGGACAGGGGGTGTTTGAAGCTTTCTTT.

The chain recombines TRBV25-1 with TRBJ1-4, with TRBD1 as a possible D gene (5 bases). The CDR3 is 13 amino acids. V was trimmed by 8 bases and J by 4 bases, leaving 11 bases between them. Germline values: CDR1 MGHDK, CDR2 SYGVNS. CDR3 DNA: TGTGCCAGCCAGAGACAGCTTAATGAAAAACTGTTTTTT. Protein product: CASQRQLNEKLFF.

The chain has TRBV9 and TRBJ2-2; D remains unclear. Germline assignment: CDR1 SGDLS and CDR2 YYNGEE. V was clipped by 0 bases and J by 1 base, with 10 bases between them. The CDR3 has 16 amino acids. In DNA, the CDR3 is TGTGCCAGCAGCGTAGATTACACGCAGAACACCGGGGAGCTGTTTTTT. Protein product: CASSVDYTQNTGELFF.

The V gene is TRBV27, the J gene TRBJ2-1; 8 positions match TRBD2. CDR1 is MNHEY, CDR2 SMNVEV, per germline (reference sequence). The CDR3 has 17 residues. Trimming at V came to 5 bases and at J to 6 bases, leaving 15 bases not matched to a gene. The chain's CDR3 is CASSANQFRTSPNEQFF. Written as DNA, the CDR3 is TGTGCCAGCAGTGCAAACCAATTCCGGACTAGCCCCAATGAGCAGTTCTTC.

This chain links TRBV5-4 with TRBJ1-3; D is ambiguous. Germline CDR1 and CDR2: SGHNT and YYREEE (reference sequence). The V gene lost 0 bases and the J gene lost 4 bases, with 5 bases spanning the gap. This CDR3 comprises 13 residues. The CDR3 nucleotides are TGTGCCAGCAGCTTGGGGAGAGGAAACACCATATATTTT. It is translated as CASSLGRGNTIYF.

The chain recombines TRBV16 with TRBJ1-2; D uncertain. The CDR3 sequence is 13 residues long. Germline V gene lookup returns CDR1 KGHSY and CDR2 FQNENV. Trimming removed 2 bases from V and 3 bases from J, with 7 bases in between. The CDR3 DNA is TGTGCCAGCAGCCAAGGTACGGACTATGGCTACACCTTC. It encodes CASSQGTDYGYTF.

The chain carries TRBV13 and TRBJ1-1; D call uncertain. V lost 4 bases and J lost 0, with 6 bases in between. This CDR3 has 13 residues. Per the germline V gene, CDR1 is PRHDT and CDR2 is FYEKMQ (reference sequence). In nucleotides, the CDR3 is TGTGCCAGCAGCTCCAACTTGAACACTGAAGCTTTCTTT. As protein: CASSSNLNTEAFF.

V is TRBV25-1 and J is TRBJ1-2; weak D call: TRBD1 (5 bases). V lost 4 bases and J lost 4, with 13 bases in between. The V gene's germline CDR1 is MGHDK and CDR2 SYGVNS. There are 14 residues in the CDR3. The CDR3 reads CASSGGGVLYGYTF. CDR3 nucleotide sequence: TGTGCCAGCAGTGGGGGCGGCGTCCTCTATGGCTACACCTTC.

The V gene is TRBV19, the J gene TRBJ2-1, with D tentatively TRBD2 (5 bases). Germline values: CDR1 LNHDA, CDR2 SQIVND (reference sequence). The V end lost 5 bases, the J end lost 4 bases, and 15 bases lay between the germline ends. The CDR3 spans 15 residues. CDR3 bases: TGTGCCAGTAGTGTCCTAGGAGGAGTTTACAATGAGCAGTTCTTC. Translation gives CASSVLGGVYNEQFF.

J is TRBJ1-4 and V is TRBV6-1; D remains ambiguous. The CDR3 is made up of 19 amino acids. Germline assignment: CDR1 MNHNS and CDR2 SASEGT. V shed 2 bases and J shed 0 bases, with 19 bases lying between them. CDR3 in DNA: TGTGCCAGCAGTGAAACGCGGACTCTGGTAGTGGCAACTAATGAAAAACTGTTTTTT. Translation gives CASSETRTLVVATNEKLFF.